This TCR beta chain was documented in a study of T cell responses to AZD1222 COVID-19 vaccine (dated by TCRdb to the early 2020s). For the wider study: AZD1222 recipients with second doses at about 4 weeks or about 12 weeks were pooled, because spike-specific TCR depth and breadth did not differ between schedules. A total of just over 230 trial participants underwent TCR sequencing, of whom more than 200 had received two doses of AZD1222 and some 25 had received two doses of the MenACWY control vaccine. Enrollment into the trials was organized by age into subgroups of 18-55, 56-69 and 70-plus years, and those subgroups contained roughly 160, 29 and 62 TCR-sequenced participants, respectively.

What the study reported, not specific to this receptor: Because no samples from the day 14 peak response were available, repertoires could be characterized only after the peak T cell response. Nearly half of unique spike-specific TCRs reportedly recognized epitopes outside regions mutated in the B.1.351 and B.1.1.7 variants. Most participants were white British and females outnumbered males, and the authors suggested that clonal diversity may have been underestimated. The 56-69-year group was small, and its depth increase did not reach significance, likely because of low power. The vaccine-associated CD4 TCRs covered the entire spike protein, and the dominant responses fell in regions 160-218 and 743-854. A significant rise in spike-specific TCR breadth and depth was observed after two AZD1222 doses relative to day 0 and relative to MenACWY recipients. Only a handful of AZD1222 recipients were SARS-CoV-2 seropositive at baseline, limiting conclusions about previously exposed vaccinees.

The CDR3 sequence holds 14 residues, the cysteine and valine included. The CDR3 DNA has 42 bases and is translated from base 1. Trimming costs V 2 bases and J 2 bases, and their ends lie 10 bases apart. In the germline V gene, CDR1 corresponds to MNHNS and CDR2 to SASEGT. The sample's time point, from its label and the paper: baseline before first vaccination. Vaccinee samples came from UK trials COV001 and COV002, including a single-blind randomized controlled phase 2/3 trial of AZD1222 (ChAdOx1 nCoV-19) in healthy adults. For TCRbeta chain sequencing, PBMC samples from trial participants were taken at day 0 and at day 28 after the second dose. The CDR3 regions of human TCRbeta chains were analyzed by immunosequencing. On the study's bioinformatics: TCRs in the repertoires were matched against a reference library of SARS-CoV-2-specific TCRs that had been generated with the MIRA antigen-specificity platform. Breadth meant the fraction of unique TCRs that were SARS-CoV-2-associated, whereas depth meant the fraction of total T cells that were SARS-CoV-2-associated. Using the MIRA data, every spike-specific TCR was mapped to the spike region that the TCR reacted to and assigned to either a CD4 or a CD8 class. Log10-transformed breadth and depth values were compared by one-way ANOVA with Sidak's multiple comparisons tests. TCRdb's version of the immuneACCESS table is confined to in-frame rearrangements and falls short of the full clone set. An unresolved V gene accounts for under half of the shortfall where checked; the remainder is of unknown origin. V and J calls and clone size are copied from that table; D and trimming were computed from the DNA. The sample records about 170,000 clones, 80% to 90% of which are singletons. Of the sample, approximately 6.9% falls within the top ten clones.

Comments on this clone: It has no known antigen specificity. Nothing much larger sits one base from this clone, and base qualities are not available.

The sequence was obtained from an adult in good health. Source: peripheral blood, taken on day 0 of AZD1222 vaccination. Recombination joined TRBV6-1 with TRBJ2-7; the D segment could be TRBD1, given 6 matching bases. In nucleotide form, the sequence is TGTGCCAGCAGTGAATCACAGGGACCCTACGAGCAGTACGTC. It is translated as CASSESQGPYEQYV.